Presented here are 3 T cell receptor beta chains from one specimen sequenced in a study of blood T cells in healthy people across ages. It was with a sample-barcoded 5' primer and a J-beta primer mix that a second PCR of roughly 6 to 12 cycles was run. TCRdb reanalysed the 5' RACE reads using MiXCR and keeps one entry per CDR3 protein. The sample yields about 930,000 distinct CDR3 sequences, just under 30% seen once. This sample was shared with a second study, whose subject was T cells of mothers and their children.

The sample taken for sequencing was blood. These receptor sequences come from a woman in her thirties or forties in good health.

The chain has TRBV29-1 and TRBJ1-3; no firm D call. Deletions cut 3 bases from V and 0 bases from J, with 9 bases between. This CDR3 comprises 14 residues. In germline, CDR1 is SQVTM, CDR2 ANQGSEA. CDR3 region: CSVEEGGSGNTIYF. CDR3 nucleotides: TGCAGCGTTGAGGAGGGAGGCTCTGGAAACACCATATATTTT.

This clonotype was counted a few times. This chain links TRBV20-1 with TRBJ1-5; possible D gene TRBD1, 5 bases. Germline loops: CDR1 DFQATT, CDR2 SNEGSKA (reference sequence). This CDR3 has 15 amino acids. The germline V and J ends were trimmed by 4 bases and 1 base, with 14 bases remaining between them. The CDR3 reads CSANTGVRSNQPQHF. The CDR3 DNA is TGCAGTGCTAATACGGGGGTACGGAGCAATCAGCCCCAGCATTTT.

Concerning this clonotype: This may arise from a read error, as a much more abundant clone is one base away. The chain carries TRBV29-1 and TRBJ1-2; D is unresolved. V dropped 6 bases and J dropped 1 base, with 18 bases sitting between them. The CDR3 loop spans 15 amino acids. Per the germline V gene, CDR1 is SQVTM and CDR2 is ANQGSEA. The DNA of the CDR3 is TGCAGCGTCACAACCGGGATAACTTATAACTATGGCTACACCTTC. This gives the protein CSVTTGITYNYGYTF.